This T cell receptor (beta chain) was sequenced for a study of shared T cell receptors in the human thymus (dated by TCRdb to the early 2020s). At the level of the whole study: The study examined how self-reactive, shared T-cell receptor alpha chains are generated in the human thymus.

Germline trimming: 4 bases from V, 5 bases from J; junction bases outside gene matches: 10. Counted from cysteine to phenylalanine, this CDR3 has 16 amino acids. Only the CDR3 portion is preserved as DNA: 48 bases, with reading frame beginning at the first base. The CDR1 and CDR2 encoded by the germline V gene (reference sequence) are LNHNV and YYDKDF. With respect to this clone: No antigen is known for it. No quality values exist for individual bases; no much larger clone is one base distant.

Library preparation used the immunoSEQ multiplex PCR assay. TCRdb provides this immuneACCESS table in a form limited to in-frame rearrangements. Some clones are lacking; in checked studies, under half of them reflect an unresolved V gene, and why the rest are absent is not known. The sample table lists roughly 700,000 clones, around 87% of them with a count of one. 0.0095% to 0.012% of the sample is held by the ten biggest clonotypes. The data also belong to a second study, concerning human thymus T cells. The second study, in turn, reports: Donors were immunologically healthy infants undergoing open corrective cardiac surgery for congenital heart defects in Finland. Thymus tissue was collected as surgical resects that were removed during corrective cardiac surgery. Usage of V and J gene segments appeared to be biased in both the thymic and the peripheral blood repertoires. According to the related research, thymic TCR repertoires were highly overlapping among unrelated individuals. The study used seven to nine infant thymus samples plus four related peripheral blood samples to characterize TCR alpha and beta repertoires. The infant donors were roughly 7 to 244 days old, and the cohort included over 5 males and a couple of females. Thymocytes were released mechanically from tissue and stored at -70 °C as pellets of 10-30 million cells. A QIAsymphony instrument was used to extract genomic DNA from the frozen cell pellets. The immunoSEQ multiplex PCR assay was used to amplify the TCRB and TCRAD loci from a standardized quantity of quality-controlled genomic DNA. The amplicons covered the V(D)J region and were long enough to include the CDR3 and to identify the V and J genes. The commercial immunoSEQ service was used to sequence amplicons on an Illumina platform. Primer bias and sequencing errors were corrected as previously described, and TCRAD and TCRB definitions were based on the IMGT database. immunoSEQ Analyzer 3.0 and VDJTools were used for repertoire analysis, which covered basic statistics, V/J segment usage, diversity estimates, rarefaction and pairwise overlap. Chao1, ChaoE, Efron-Thisted, Shannon and inverse Simpson indices were used to estimate diversity, which was also estimated on datasets down-sampled to the smallest sample. Repertoire overlap was assessed by strict matching of CDR3 nucleotide sequence, V gene and J gene, and clustering was done by Jaccard-based multidimensional scaling. On average, roughly 810,000 unique TCRB clonotypes were obtained from thymus samples, compared with approximately 84,000 from blood samples.

The chain links TRBV15 with TRBJ2-5; a stretch of 10 junction bases matches TRBD2. This clonotype was obtained from a boy less than two years old with a congenital heart defect. Donor details come from another sample of the same person, matched by shared clones. The specimen was thymocytes. The DNA sequence is TGTGCCACCAGCATGGGGACTAGCGCTGTGGACGAGACCCAGTACTTC. This gives the protein CATSMGTSAVDETQYF.